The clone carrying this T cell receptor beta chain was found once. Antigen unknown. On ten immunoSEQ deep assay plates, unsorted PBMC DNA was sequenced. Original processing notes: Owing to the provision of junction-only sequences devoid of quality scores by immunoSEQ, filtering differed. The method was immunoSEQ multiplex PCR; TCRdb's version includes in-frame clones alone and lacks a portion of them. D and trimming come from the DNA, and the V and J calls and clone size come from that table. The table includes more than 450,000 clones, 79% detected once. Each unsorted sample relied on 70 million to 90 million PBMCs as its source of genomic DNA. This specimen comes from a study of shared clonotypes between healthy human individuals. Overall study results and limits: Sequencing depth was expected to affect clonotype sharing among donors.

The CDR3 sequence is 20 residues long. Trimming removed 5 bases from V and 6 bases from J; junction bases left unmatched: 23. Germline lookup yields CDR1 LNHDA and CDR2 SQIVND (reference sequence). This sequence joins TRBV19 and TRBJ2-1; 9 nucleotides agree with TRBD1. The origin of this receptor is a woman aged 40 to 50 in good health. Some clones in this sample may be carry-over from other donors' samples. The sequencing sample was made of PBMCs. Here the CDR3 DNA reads TGTGCCAGTAGTCTCCGGGACAGGGAAAGGGGGAAGGGGATTGCCAATGAGCAGTTCTTC. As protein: CASSLRDRERGKGIANEQFF.